One and the same sample provided the 14 T cell receptor beta chains below, sequenced in a study of Graves' ophthalmopathy and Graves' hyperthyroidism. The authors amplified TCR beta CDR3 regions from RNA transcripts. HTBI primers served in a first-round RT-PCR, which a second-round multiplex PCR followed. MiXCR, run by TCRdb on the multiplex PCR reads, gives a single entry per CDR3 protein. The data contain some 350,000 distinct CDR3 sequences, approximately 18% of them singletons. The specimen was peripheral blood. The source is an adult woman with stable Graves' hyperthyroidism.

In this sample, this clonotype turned up many times. The chain carries TRBV6-2 or TRBV6-3 and TRBJ1-6; D is uncertain. This CDR3 comprises 15 residues. Trimming pared 0 bases from V and 9 bases from J, leaving 12 bases between. Germline CDR1 is MNHEY and CDR2 is SVGEGT. The CDR3 sequence is CASSYSKAKRSPLHF. CDR3 bases: TGTGCCAGCAGTTACTCGAAAGCTAAACGTTCACCCCTCCACTTT.

This chain connects TRBV6-2 or TRBV6-3 to TRBJ2-6, with TRBD1 matching over 10 bases. The CDR3 is 18 residues long. The germline gives CDR1 MNHEY, CDR2 SVGEGT. The V segment lost 8 bases and the J segment 0 bases; nucleotides outside the gene matches: 10. The CDR3 loop reads CASGTGTGAYSGANVLTF. The CDR3 bases are TGTGCCAGCGGCACCGGGACAGGGGCTTACTCTGGGGCCAACGTCCTGACTTTC.

The J gene is TRBJ1-1, the V gene TRBV19; D might be TRBD1 (5 bases). Trimming took 2 bases from V and 4 from J, leaving 11 bases between them. This CDR3 has 14 residues. Germline CDR1 LNHDA, CDR2 SQIVND (reference sequence). The CDR3 sequence: CASSILPGGTEAFF. The DNA for the CDR3 is TGTGCCAGTAGTATACTACCCGGGGGCACTGAAGCTTTCTTT. Full variable domain (remainder filled in from reference TRBV19 and TRBJ1-1): DGGITQSPKYLFRKEGQNVTLSCEQNLNHDAMYWYRQDPGQGLRLIYYSQIVNDFQKGDIAEGYSVSREKKESFPLTVTSAQKNPTAFYLCASSILPGGTEAFFGQGTRLTVV.

This clonotype was observed many times. V gene TRBV2 combines with J gene TRBJ2-7; D might be TRBD1 (5 bases). Germline CDR1 is SNHLY and CDR2 is FYNNEI. V lost 1 base, J lost 3 bases, and 7 bases lay in between. The CDR3 totals 13 residues. CDR3 coding DNA: TGTGCCAGCAGTGAAGGACAGCTCTACGAGCAGTACTTC. Its translation: CASSEGQLYEQYF.

In its sample, this clonotype was seen many times. The chain links TRBV14 to TRBJ1-1; possibly TRBD1 for D (6 bases). Germline CDR1 and CDR2: SGHDN and FVKESK. This CDR3 comprises 15 residues. Trimming took off 2 bases at V and 5 bases at J, with 15 bases between the two ends. This CDR3 is CASSQLPGAATEAFF. The DNA for the CDR3 is TGTGCCAGCAGCCAACTTCCGGGGGCCGCAACTGAAGCTTTCTTT.

This clonotype has ten or more counts. The chain uses TRBV2 and TRBJ1-5; 10 nucleotides align to TRBD1. In germline, CDR1 is SNHLY, CDR2 FYNNEI. With 6 bases clipped from V and 7 bases from J, the junction kept 12 bases outside the gene matches. CDR3 size: 16 residues. In DNA, the CDR3 is TGTGCCAGCAGCCGACTGACAGGGGGCACAGGACAGCCCCAGCATTTT. This gives the protein CASSRLTGGTGQPQHF.

Only a few counts were recorded for this clonotype. A read error may account for a junction end that differs from germline. The CDR3 reads CASSPQGPVNTEACF. The CDR3 bases are TGTGCCAGCAGTCCCCAGGGACCGGTGAACACTGAAGCTTGCTTC. This sequence joins TRBV12-3 or TRBV12-4 and TRBJ1-1, with D tentatively TRBD1 (5 bases). This CDR3 has 15 amino acids.

V usage is TRBV14 and J usage is TRBJ2-2, with TRBD1 matching over 8 bases. The length of the CDR3 is 16 residues. The V gene end was trimmed by 4 bases and the J gene end by 7 bases; junction bases not matched to a gene: 11. Germline CDR1 and CDR2: SGHDN and FVKESK. The CDR3 DNA reads as TGTGCCAGCAGCCTATCCGGGACAGGAGCAGTCGGGGAGCTGTTTTTT. This encodes CASSLSGTGAVGELFF.

Many counts were recorded for this clonotype. V and J are TRBV7-9 and TRBJ1-5; 8 bases line up with TRBD1. V was clipped by 5 bases and J by 3 bases; unmatched bases: 6. The germline V gene has CDR1 SEHNR and CDR2 FQNEAQ (reference sequence). The CDR3 has 15 residues. This CDR3 reads CASSPSGGPNQPQHF. Here the CDR3 DNA reads TGTGCCAGCAGCCCCTCAGGGGGCCCCAATCAGCCCCAGCATTTT.

This clonotype was seen many times. The chain recombines TRBV20-1 with TRBJ1-1; weak D call: TRBD1 (5 bases). The V and J ends lost 0 bases and 6 bases respectively, with 20 bases between them. Germline assignment: CDR1 DFQATT and CDR2 SNEGSKA (reference sequence). The CDR3 consists of 16 residues. For the CDR3, the DNA is TGCAGTGCTAGAGATTTAAGGGGCGCGCAAGGCTCTGAAGCTTTCTTT. Protein sequence: CSARDLRGAQGSEAFF.

The V gene is TRBV7-8, the J gene TRBJ2-7; TRBD2 might be the D (5 bases). This CDR3 region has 13 residues. V was pared by 5 bases and J by 6 bases, with 14 bases between. CDR1 and CDR2 from the germline V gene are SGHVS and FQNEAQ. CDR3 sequence reads: CASSLRGSREQYF. The CDR3 coding sequence is TGTGCCAGCAGCCTTAGAGGGTCCCGCGAGCAGTACTTC.

This clonotype came up a few times. V usage is TRBV7-2 and J usage is TRBJ2-7; possible D gene TRBD1, 6 bases. The CDR3 sequence is 14 residues long. Trimming left V 4 bases short and J 5 bases short, with 15 bases between. CDR1 is SGHTA and CDR2 is FQGNSA in the germline V gene. The CDR3 nucleotides read TGTGCCAGCAGCTACTATGACAGGCGTAACGAGCAGTACTTC. Amino acid sequence: CASSYYDRRNEQYF.

This clonotype was recorded at least ten times. The chain recombines TRBV28 with TRBJ1-5; a weak D match, TRBD1 (5 bases). The CDR3 is 19 amino acids. Trimming took off 6 bases at V and 0 bases at J, with 24 bases between the two ends. CDR1 and CDR2 from the germline V gene are MDHEN and SYDVKM. Here the CDR3 reads CASSFPSQVGVYSNQPQHF. The CDR3 DNA sequence: TGTGCCAGCAGCTTTCCTTCCCAGGTGGGGGTCTATAGCAATCAGCCCCAGCATTTT. Together with reference TRBV28 and TRBJ1-5, the CDR3 gives the full variable domain: DVKVTQSSRYLVKRTGEKVFLECVQDMDHENMFWYRQDPGLGLRLIYFSYDVKMKEKGDIPEGYSVSREKKERFSLILESASTNQTSMYLCASSFPSQVGVYSNQPQHFGDGTRLSIL.

This clonotype came up many times. The rearrangement joins TRBV12-3 or TRBV12-4 to TRBJ2-7; 7 positions match TRBD2. The junction had 5 bases not matched to a gene; V was cut back by 6 bases and J by 0 bases. The CDR3 length is 14 residues. The CDR3 DNA reads as TGTGCCAGCAGCCGGACTAGGAGCTCCTACGAGCAGTACTTC. It codes for CASSRTRSSYEQYF.